The entry below gives a single T cell receptor beta chain sequence along with its context. V lost 3 bases and J lost 4, with 9 bases in between. This CDR3 contains 14 residues. Germline V gene lookup returns CDR1 MDHEN and CDR2 SYDVKM. This entry belongs to a study of preoperative IRX-2 immunotherapy in early breast cancer. The sample's treatment: preoperative locoregional IRX-2 cytokine immunotherapy. Some clones are missing from TCRdb's copy, which holds only in-frame ones; the method was immunoSEQ multiplex PCR. Of about 98,000 clones in the sample, 86% are singletons; the top ten hold around 2.1%.

The V gene is TRBV28, the J gene TRBJ2-2; D not resolved. This sequence was found in a human donor with breast cancer. This sample comprised tumor tissue, obtained after IRX-2 immunotherapy. The CDR3 reads CASSFAFTTGELFF. The DNA for the CDR3 is TGTGCCAGCAGTTTTGCGTTTACCACCGGGGAGCTGTTTTTT.